The entry below describes one TCR beta chain. Its antigen is not known. There are 13 residues in the CDR3. With 6 bases removed from V and 7 bases from J, the gap between germline ends came to 16 bases. Germline V gene lookup returns CDR1 LNHDA and CDR2 SQIVND (reference sequence). This sample is part of a study of T cell clones after liver transplantation. About the study: TCRbeta sequencing after a pre-transplant mixed lymphocyte reaction identified graft-donor-reactive clones, later tracked in post-transplant blood. Blood was drawn pre-transplant, before withdrawal, and after full or failed withdrawal.

Broader study findings: The donor-reactive repertoire was only partly measurable in a couple of subjects, lacking donor cells.

The data were produced by immunoSEQ multiplex PCR, yet TCRdb's version contains in-frame clones alone and is incomplete. The data show about 53,000 clones, about four fifths seen once. The V gene is TRBV19, the J gene TRBJ2-7; D may correspond to TRBD1 or TRBD2 (5 bases each). Material: CD4+ T cells from blood, obtained before liver transplant. This TCR was sampled from a human donor who received a liver transplant. The CDR3 is CASRSPPGAEQYF. The CDR3 nucleotides are TGTGCCAGTAGATCCCCCCCCGGGGCAGAGCAGTACTTC.